This TCR beta chain originates from a study of blood T cell repertoires in COVID-19 (dated by TCRdb to the early 2020s). The study in broad terms: Samples covering the acute and convalescent phases of COVID-19 were provided by collaborators in the United States, Italy and Spain. The prospective study material was composed of cDNA or gDNA derived from T cells, B-cell-depleted T cells, or PBMCs. The sample metadata nearly always contained a de-identified subject ID, COVID-19 status, age in years and sex. The samples were drawn from the first 160 participants of the ongoing ImmuneRACE study and from some 1,300 subjects provided by 6 global collaborators. Where HLA class I and class II types were available, the types were taken from metadata supplied by the sample provider, not from assay-based typing. Deeply sampled blood TCRbeta repertoires from subjects exposed to, actively infected with, or recovered from COVID-19 were included in the dataset. The repertoires were released in a freely available public database meant as a resource for research on the immune response to SARS-CoV-2. What the authors observed across the whole study: Clinical and demographic metadata were provided uncurated, with the amount varying by source and participant.

Collaborating institutions collected whole blood in K2EDTA tubes following their own protocols. For TCRbeta analysis, collaborator samples were shipped as frozen whole blood, as isolated PBMCs, or as DNA extracted from either sample type. In regard to this clone: No antigen is known for it. It has no much larger one-base neighbor in the sample; base qualities were not kept.

The CDR3 measures 14 amino acids from cysteine to phenylalanine. The only DNA kept is the CDR3, 42 bases in frame from the first base. In the germline V gene (reference sequence), CDR1 corresponds to DFQATT and CDR2 to SNEGSKA. The junction shows trimming of 4 bases on V and 3 bases on J, plus 13 bases between the germline ends. The immunoSEQ Assay, a bias-controlled multiplex PCR, was used to amplify TCRbeta CDR3 regions from genomic DNA. Under the source paper's analysis protocol: The number of nucleated cells in each sample was estimated by amplification of reference gene primers within the assay. Sequence reads were collapsed and filtered to measure the absolute abundance of every unique TCRbeta CDR3 rearrangement. Productive Simpson clonality was computed per sample as the square root of Simpson's diversity index over productive rearrangements. The clones in this table, taken by TCRdb from immuneACCESS, are in-frame only. Not every clone is retained; where verified, under half of the shortfall comes from an unresolved V gene, and the cause of the rest is unknown. V, J and clone size were drawn from that table, and D and trimming were deduced from the DNA. The sample table records over 45,000 clones; approximately 80% of these occur just once. The ten largest make up about 18% of the sample.

The sequenced material came from peripheral blood. The rearranged chain carries TRBV20-1 and TRBJ1-3, with the D gene not confidently named. The source of this sequence is a human donor with active or convalescent COVID-19. The donor label of this sample is uncertain. In nucleotide form, the sequence is TGCAGTGCTATTGACGGGGTACTTGGAAACACCATATATTTT. Translation gives CSAIDGVLGNTIYF.